Listed below are T cell receptor beta chains from one sample, sequenced in a study of T-cell memory formation after mild COVID-19. A single record per CDR3 protein comes from TCRdb applying MiXCR to the 5' RACE reads. The sample has a few hundred thousand distinct CDR3 sequences, more than 15% seen once. Material for sequencing was PBMCs or a T cell subset sorted from them (not recorded which). The receptors here all came from a young man who had mild COVID-19 (a few samples of this study predate the infection). Cell type and time point are not known. Each CDR3 is given with its conserved first and last residue. Each record gives: J gene, clone size, V gene, D gene, CDR3 DNA, CDR3 protein. The D gene is left open where the match is weak. Clone size appears in some rows only: once, few, many, or a class for an expanded clone.

TRBJ2-1,few,TRBV4-1,NA,TGCGCCAGCAGCCAAGAGGGTAGCAGCGGTGAGCAGTTCTTC,CASSQEGSSGEQFF
TRBJ2-7,many,TRBV27,NA,TGTGCCAGCAGTTTATCCCTCGCGACTCGCGAGCAGTACTTC,CASSLSLATREQYF
TRBJ1-5,few,TRBV19,NA,TGTGCCAGTAGTATTGGCTCGGGCGGTCAGCCCCAGCATTTT,CASSIGSGGQPQHF
TRBJ1-1,few,TRBV5-1,NA,TGCGCCAGCAGCCCGGTTCCCCCGGGACCGAACACTGAAGCTTTCTTT,CASSPVPPGPNTEAFF
TRBJ2-5,few,TRBV12-3/TRBV12-4,NA,TGTGCCAGCAGTATTTCTCAAGCTCCCCTCAAGAGAACCCAGTACTTC,CASSISQAPLKRTQYF
TRBJ2-7,NA,TRBV7-9,NA,TGTGCCAGCAGCTTAGGAACCTTCTACGAGCAGTACTTC,CASSLGTFYEQYF
TRBJ1-1,few,TRBV6-5,NA,TGTGCCAGCAGTTATCAGCAGGGAAAGGGCACTGAAGCTTTCTTT,CASSYQQGKGTEAFF
TRBJ1-1,few,TRBV7-9,NA,TGTGCCAGCAGCTTGGAATACAGGCCTGAAGCTTTCTTT,CASSLEYRPEAFF
TRBJ1-2,NA,TRBV30,NA,TGTGCCTGGAGTGACACAACAGGCTATGGCTACACCTTC,CAWSDTTGYGYTF
TRBJ2-5,NA,TRBV7-9,TRBD2,TGTGCCAGCAGCTTAGACGGACTAGCGGGGCAAGAGACCCAGTACTTC,CASSLDGLAGQETQYF
TRBJ2-1,NA,TRBV20-1,TRBD2,TGCAGTGCTAGAGGACTAGCGGCACTCTTC,CSARGLAALF
TRBJ2-4,NA,TRBV6-9,NA,TGTGCCAGCAGACGGCCAGGGGGGGCGGCCCTAGCCAAAAACATTCAGTACTTC,CASRRPGGAALAKNIQYF
TRBJ1-1,NA,TRBV12-3/TRBV12-4,NA,TGTGCCAGCAGTTTCGCCAGCACTGAAGCTTTCTTT,CASSFASTEAFF
TRBJ2-3,NA,TRBV6-5,NA,TGTGCCAGCAAGAGCAGAGAATCCCTAACAGATACGCAGTATTTT,CASKSRESLTDTQYF
TRBJ2-7,NA,TRBV7-6,NA,TGTGCCAGCAGCTTAGCGGGTCCAGGGCCACCCTACGAGCAGTACTTC,CASSLAGPGPPYEQYF
TRBJ1-2,few,TRBV5-1,NA,TGCGCCAGCAGCTTGGGCCAGGGACGGGGCCGTGGCTACACCTTC,CASSLGQGRGRGYTF
TRBJ2-1,few,TRBV2,TRBD2,TGTGCCAGCAGGCGGGGGAGCTCCTACAATGAGCAGTTCTTC,CASRRGSSYNEQFF
TRBJ2-5,NA,TRBV7-8,TRBD2,TGTGCCAGCAGCCTTATAGCGGGGGGTCCCCAAGAGACCCAGTACTTC,CASSLIAGGPQETQYF
TRBJ2-2,few,TRBV7-2,NA,TGTGCCAGCAGCTTAGTATCCGGGACGGAGAACACCGGGGAGCTGTTTTTT,CASSLVSGTENTGELFF
TRBJ2-1,NA,TRBV4-3,TRBD2,TGCGCCAGCCGGCGGGGGGGCGAGCAGTTCTTC,CASRRGGEQFF
TRBJ1-1,NA,TRBV7-9,NA,TGTGCCAGCAGCTTATTTCAAGAGAACACTGAAGCTTTCTTT,CASSLFQENTEAFF
TRBJ2-3,NA,TRBV30,NA,TGTGCCTCAAACTGGGGGCGCACAGATACGCAGTATTTT,CASNWGRTDTQYF
TRBJ1-4,NA,TRBV7-7,NA,TGTGCCAGCAGCTTAGGTATTTCCAAGGGTGAAAAACTGTTTTTT,CASSLGISKGEKLFF
TRBJ2-2,NA,TRBV4-3,TRBD2,TGCGCCAGCAGCCAAGGTAGCGGGGCTAACACCGGGGAGCTGTTTTTT,CASSQGSGANTGELFF
TRBJ2-2,many,TRBV2,TRBD1,TGTGCCAGTGTCCGGGACAGAAACACCGGGGAGCTGTTTTTT,CASVRDRNTGELFF
TRBJ2-3,few,TRBV7-6,NA,TGTGCCAGCAGCTTGGGGACCGAAGATACGCAGTATTTT,CASSLGTEDTQYF
TRBJ1-2,NA,TRBV14,NA,TGTGCCAGCAGTACGGGAGAGGCTGTAAACTATGGCTACACCTTC,CASSTGEAVNYGYTF
TRBJ2-5,once,TRBV12-3/TRBV12-4,TRBD2,TGTGCCAGCACCCCCCGGCTAGCGGGGGCGCAAGAGACCCAGTACTTC,CASTPRLAGAQETQYF
TRBJ2-3,NA,TRBV7-9,NA,TGTGCCAGCAGCTTACTTAATCGACCAGATACGCAGTATTTT,CASSLLNRPDTQYF
TRBJ1-4,few,TRBV25-1,NA,TGTGCCAGCATATCACCGGGAGGCCCCAAACTGTTTTTT,CASISPGGPKLFF
TRBJ2-1,NA,TRBV7-9,TRBD1,TGTGCCAGCAGACCGGGACAGGGCTACAATGAGCAGTTCTTC,CASRPGQGYNEQFF
TRBJ2-3,few,TRBV4-3,NA,TGCGCCAGCAGCCAAGATAGTGGCAGGGGTAACGTGTTGGATACGCAGTATTTT,CASSQDSGRGNVLDTQYF
TRBJ1-2,NA,TRBV29-1,NA,TGCAGCGTCCCCGTACAAACAGGGCATTGGGGCTACACCTTC,CSVPVQTGHWGYTF
TRBJ1-6,NA,TRBV5-1,NA,TGCGCCAGCAGCCTGAGGGGTCTCGAGAATTCACCCCTCCACTTT,CASSLRGLENSPLHF
TRBJ2-5,few,TRBV20-1,TRBD2,TGCAGTGCGGTAGCGGGACGCGAGGAGACCCAGTACTTC,CSAVAGREETQYF
TRBJ2-3,NA,TRBV9,TRBD2,TGTGCCAGCAGCGTAGCTAGCGGGGCTTCCGGGAATACGCAGTATTTT,CASSVASGASGNTQYF
TRBJ1-4,NA,TRBV20-1,NA,TGCAGTGCTAGAGCAGCGGGAGACGAAAAACTGTTTTTT,CSARAAGDEKLFF
TRBJ2-3,NA,TRBV24-1,TRBD2,TGTGCCACCAGTGAGGCGGGACTAGCGGCAGATACGCAGTATTTT,CATSEAGLAADTQYF
TRBJ2-7,NA,TRBV29-1,NA,TGCAGCGTTGTGGAGGAGGAGCAGTACTTC,CSVVEEEQYF
TRBJ2-7,NA,TRBV29-1,NA,TGCAGCGTTGAAGAACATGGACAGTACTACGAGCAGTACTTC,CSVEEHGQYYEQYF
TRBJ2-7,many,TRBV7-8,NA,TGTGCCAGCAGCGAGGGACCCTCCTACGAGCAGTACTTC,CASSEGPSYEQYF
TRBJ1-2,few,TRBV6-2/TRBV6-3,NA,TGTGCCAGCAGTTACGAACAGCTCTATGGCTACACCTTC,CASSYEQLYGYTF
TRBJ1-2,few,TRBV28,NA,TGTGCCAGCATAGGGCAGAACTATGGCTACACCTTC,CASIGQNYGYTF
TRBJ2-7,NA,TRBV12-3/TRBV12-4,NA,TGTGCCAGCAGTTTCGCGGGGGCGGGCTACGAGCAGTACTTC,CASSFAGAGYEQYF